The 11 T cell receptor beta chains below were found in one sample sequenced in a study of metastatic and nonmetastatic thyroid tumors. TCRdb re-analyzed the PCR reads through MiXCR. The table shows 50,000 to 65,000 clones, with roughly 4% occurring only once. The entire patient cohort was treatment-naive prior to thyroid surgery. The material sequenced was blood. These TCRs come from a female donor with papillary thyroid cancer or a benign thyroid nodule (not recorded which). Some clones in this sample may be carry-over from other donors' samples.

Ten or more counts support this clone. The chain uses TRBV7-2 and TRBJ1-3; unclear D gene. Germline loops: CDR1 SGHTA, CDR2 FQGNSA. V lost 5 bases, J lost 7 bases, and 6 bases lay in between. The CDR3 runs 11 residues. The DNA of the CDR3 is TGTGCCAGCAGCCGTTGGAACACCATATATTTT. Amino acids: CASSRWNTIYF.

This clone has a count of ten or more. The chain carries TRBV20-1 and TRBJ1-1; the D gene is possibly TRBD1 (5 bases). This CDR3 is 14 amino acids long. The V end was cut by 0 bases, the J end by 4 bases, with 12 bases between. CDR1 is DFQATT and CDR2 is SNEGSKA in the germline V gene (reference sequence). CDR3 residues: CSAREGDSPTEAFF. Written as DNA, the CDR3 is TGCAGTGCTAGAGAAGGGGATTCACCCACTGAAGCTTTCTTT.

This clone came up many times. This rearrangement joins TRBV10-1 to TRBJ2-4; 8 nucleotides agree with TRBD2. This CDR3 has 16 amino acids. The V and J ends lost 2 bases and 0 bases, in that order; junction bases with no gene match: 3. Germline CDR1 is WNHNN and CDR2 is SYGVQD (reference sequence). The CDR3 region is CASSESSGTAKNIQYF. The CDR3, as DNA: TGCGCCAGCAGTGAGAGTAGCGGGACAGCCAAAAACATTCAGTACTTC.

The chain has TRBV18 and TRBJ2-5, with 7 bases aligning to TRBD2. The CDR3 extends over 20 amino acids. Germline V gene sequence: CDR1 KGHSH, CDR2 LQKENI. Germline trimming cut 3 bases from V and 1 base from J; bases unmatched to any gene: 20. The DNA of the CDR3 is TGTGCCAGCTCACCTGAGGACCGCCGGGACTACCCCCAACCCCAAGAGACCCAGTACTTC. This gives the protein CASSPEDRRDYPQPQETQYF.

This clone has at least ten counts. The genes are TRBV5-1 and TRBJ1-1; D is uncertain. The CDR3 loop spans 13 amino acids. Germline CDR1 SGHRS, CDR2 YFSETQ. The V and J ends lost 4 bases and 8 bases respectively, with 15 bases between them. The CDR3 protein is CASSQGQIEEAFF. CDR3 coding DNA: TGCGCCAGCAGCCAAGGCCAGATAGAAGAAGCTTTCTTT.

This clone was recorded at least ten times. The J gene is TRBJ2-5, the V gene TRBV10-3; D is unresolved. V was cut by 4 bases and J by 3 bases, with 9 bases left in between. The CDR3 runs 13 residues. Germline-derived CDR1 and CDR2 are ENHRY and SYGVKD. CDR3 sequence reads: CAISGPRKETQYF. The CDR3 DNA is TGTGCCATCAGTGGACCTAGAAAAGAGACCCAGTACTTC.

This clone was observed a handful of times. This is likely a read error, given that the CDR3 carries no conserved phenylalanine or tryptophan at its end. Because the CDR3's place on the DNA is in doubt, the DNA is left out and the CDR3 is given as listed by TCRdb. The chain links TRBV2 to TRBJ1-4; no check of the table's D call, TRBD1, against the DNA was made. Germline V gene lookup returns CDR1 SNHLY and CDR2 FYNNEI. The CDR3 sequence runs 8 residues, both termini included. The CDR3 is CASSFHRG.

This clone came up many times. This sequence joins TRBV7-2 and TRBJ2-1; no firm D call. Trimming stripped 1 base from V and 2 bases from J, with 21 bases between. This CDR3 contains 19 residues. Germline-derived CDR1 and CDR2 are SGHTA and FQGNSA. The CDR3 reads CASSLVPSTGDFTYNEQFF. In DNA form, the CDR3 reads TGTGCCAGCAGCTTAGTCCCTTCGACTGGAGACTTTACCTACAATGAGCAGTTCTTC.

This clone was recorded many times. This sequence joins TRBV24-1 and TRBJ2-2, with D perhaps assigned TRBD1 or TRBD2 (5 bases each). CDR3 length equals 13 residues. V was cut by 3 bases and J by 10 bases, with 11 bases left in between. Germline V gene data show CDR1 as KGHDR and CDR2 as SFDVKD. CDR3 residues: CATSDPPGTELFF. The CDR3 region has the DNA TGTGCCACCAGTGATCCCCCCGGGACGGAGCTGTTTTTT.

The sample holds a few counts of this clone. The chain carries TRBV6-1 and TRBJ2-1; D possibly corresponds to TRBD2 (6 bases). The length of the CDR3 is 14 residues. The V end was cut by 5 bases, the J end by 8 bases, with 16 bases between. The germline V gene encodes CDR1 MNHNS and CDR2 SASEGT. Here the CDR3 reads CASSPDGGVDEQFF. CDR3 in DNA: TGTGCCAGCAGTCCAGACGGGGGAGTGGATGAGCAGTTCTTC.

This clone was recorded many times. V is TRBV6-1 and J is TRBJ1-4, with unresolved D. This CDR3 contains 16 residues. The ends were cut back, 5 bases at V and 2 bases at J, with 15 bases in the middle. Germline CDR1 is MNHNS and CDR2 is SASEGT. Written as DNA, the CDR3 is TGTGCCAGCAGTCTGACGCCCCGGACGACTAATGAAAAACTGTTTTTT. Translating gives CASSLTPRTTNEKLFF.